This T cell receptor (beta chain) was identified in a study of blood T cell repertoires in COVID-19. Turning to the study itself: PBMCs, B-cell-depleted T cells, or T cells provided the cDNA or gDNA that made up the material.

Unmatched junction bases numbered 7, after V lost 10 bases and J lost 6 bases. The CDR3 is 12 residues long. Germline V CDR1 and CDR2: SNHLY, FYNNEI. There are a few counts of this clone. Study processing details: Estimates of nucleated cell counts were drawn from the amplification of reference gene primers. Method: immunoSEQ multiplex PCR; TCRdb's copy keeps in-frame clones and lacks some. D and trimming come from the DNA, and the V and J calls and clone size come from that table. The data hold about 110,000 clones, with 55% to 75% observed a single time. This TCR was sampled from a woman in her forties with acute or convalescent COVID-19. Sequencing was done on a sample of peripheral blood. The chain couples TRBV2 to TRBJ2-7, with 9 bases that match TRBD1. The CDR3: CATGQGGGEQYF. Here the CDR3 DNA reads TGTGCCACGGGACAGGGAGGCGGCGAGCAGTACTTC.